This T cell receptor beta chain emerged from a study of OX40 agonist ivuxolimab in advanced cancers. Clones were sequenced by immunoSEQ multiplex PCR, and TCRdb holds only the in-frame ones, with some missing. The profile shows approximately 82,000 clones, more than 80% of them singletons. The V end was cut by 3 bases, the J end by 5 bases, with 11 bases between. This CDR3 contains 13 residues. The germline CDR1 and CDR2 sequences are SGHDT and YYEEEE. This sequence joins TRBV5-6 and TRBJ1-2, with a tentative D call TRBD1 (6 bases). The source material was CD4+ or CD8+ T cells sorted from blood, sampled in a trial of the OX40 agonist ivuxolimab. This receptor was taken from an adult with an advanced solid tumor such as melanoma, head and neck, liver or kidney cancer. The chain's CDR3 is CASSWQGRYGYTF. The CDR3 DNA follows: TGTGCCAGCAGCTGGCAGGGGAGATATGGCTACACCTTC.